This T cell receptor beta chain originates from a study of T cell responses to AZD1222 COVID-19 vaccine. This clone was found once. Here immunoSEQ multiplex PCR was the method, and the copy in TCRdb shows in-frame clones only, minus some. This table holds 150,000 to 200,000 clones, just under 95% found once. The source of this sequence is an adult in good health. The sequences come from peripheral blood, collected on day 0 of AZD1222 vaccination.

This CDR3 reads CASSILGVDGSNQPQHF. DNA of the CDR3: TGTGCCAGTAGTATTCTCGGGGTCGATGGTAGCAATCAGCCCCAGCATTTT. The gene calls are TRBV19 and TRBJ1-5; D call uncertain. Germline CDR1 reads LNHDA; CDR2 reads SQIVND (reference sequence). Deletions cut 3 bases from V and 0 bases from J, with 15 bases between. The CDR3 runs 17 residues. The complete variable domain, with remaining parts taken from reference TRBV19 and TRBJ1-5, reads DGGITQSPKYLFRKEGQNVTLSCEQNLNHDAMYWYRQDPGQGLRLIYYSQIVNDFQKGDIAEGYSVSREKKESFPLTVTSAQKNPTAFYLCASSILGVDGSNQPQHFGDGTRLSIL.